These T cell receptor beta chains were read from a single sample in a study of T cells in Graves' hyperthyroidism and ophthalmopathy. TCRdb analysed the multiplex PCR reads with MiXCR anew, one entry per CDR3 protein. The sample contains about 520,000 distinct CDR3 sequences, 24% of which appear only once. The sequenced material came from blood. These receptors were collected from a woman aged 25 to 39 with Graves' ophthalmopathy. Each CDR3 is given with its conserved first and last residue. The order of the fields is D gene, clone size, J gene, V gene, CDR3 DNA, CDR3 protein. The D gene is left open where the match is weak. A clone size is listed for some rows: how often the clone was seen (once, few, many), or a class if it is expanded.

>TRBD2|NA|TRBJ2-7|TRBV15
TGTGCCACCAGCAGAGATCGGGAGGCGGGCGAGCAGTACTTC
CATSRDREAGEQYF
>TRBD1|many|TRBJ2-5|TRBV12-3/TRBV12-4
TGTGCCAGCAGGGCAACCGGGACAGGCCGAGAGACCCAGTACTTC
CASRATGTGRETQYF
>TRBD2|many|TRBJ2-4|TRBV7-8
TGTGCCAGCAGCACCAGACTAGCTGACATTCAGTACTTC
CASSTRLADIQYF
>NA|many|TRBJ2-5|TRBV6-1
TGTGCCGGCAGCGAGACCCAGTACTTC
CAGSETQYF
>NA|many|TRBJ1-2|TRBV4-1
TGCGCCAGCAGCCAAGATCATCCGATCTATGGCTACACCTTC
CASSQDHPIYGYTF
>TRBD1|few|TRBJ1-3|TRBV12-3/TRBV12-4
TGTGCCAGCAGTTCTACCGGGACAGAGGGAAACACCATATATTTT
CASSSTGTEGNTIYF
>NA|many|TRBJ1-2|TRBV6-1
TGTGCCAGCAGTCCTGCCCCAGGCCAAGGGGACTATGGCTACACCTTC
CASSPAPGQGDYGYTF
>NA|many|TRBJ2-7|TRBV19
TGTGCCAGTAGTATTCCCGACAGGCCCTACGAGCAGTACTTC
CASSIPDRPYEQYF
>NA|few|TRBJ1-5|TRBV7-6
TGTGCCAGCAGCTTAGGGGACGGTGGGCCCCAGCATTTT
CASSLGDGGPQHF
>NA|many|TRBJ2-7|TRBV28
TGTGCCAGCAGGTTACAGGGCCGGGAGCAGTACTTC
CASRLQGREQYF
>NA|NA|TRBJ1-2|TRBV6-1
TGTGCCAGCAGGTCAGACGGCAACTATGGCTACACCTTC
CASRSDGNYGYTF
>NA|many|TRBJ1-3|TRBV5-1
TGCGCCAGCAGCTTGAACCTCTCTGGAAACACCATATATTTT
CASSLNLSGNTIYF
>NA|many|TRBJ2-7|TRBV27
TGTGCCAGCAGTTCAAGCAACTACGAGCAGTACTTC
CASSSSNYEQYF